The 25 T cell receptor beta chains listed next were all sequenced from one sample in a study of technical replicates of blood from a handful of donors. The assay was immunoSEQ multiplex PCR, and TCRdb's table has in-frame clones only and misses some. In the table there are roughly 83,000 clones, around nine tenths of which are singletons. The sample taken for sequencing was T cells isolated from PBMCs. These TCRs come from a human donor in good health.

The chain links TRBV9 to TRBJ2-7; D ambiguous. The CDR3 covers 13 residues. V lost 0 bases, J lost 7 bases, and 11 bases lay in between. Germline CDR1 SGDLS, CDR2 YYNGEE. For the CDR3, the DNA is TGTGCCAGCAGCGTAGGGGTTGTCGGGGAGCAGTACTTC. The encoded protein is CASSVGVVGEQYF.

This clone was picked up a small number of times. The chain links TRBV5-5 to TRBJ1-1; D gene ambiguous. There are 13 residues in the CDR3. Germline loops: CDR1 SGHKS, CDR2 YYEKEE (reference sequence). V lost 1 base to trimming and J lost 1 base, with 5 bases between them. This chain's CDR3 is CASSLPGNTEAFF. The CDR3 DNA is TGTGCCAGCAGCTTGCCAGGGAACACTGAAGCTTTCTTT.

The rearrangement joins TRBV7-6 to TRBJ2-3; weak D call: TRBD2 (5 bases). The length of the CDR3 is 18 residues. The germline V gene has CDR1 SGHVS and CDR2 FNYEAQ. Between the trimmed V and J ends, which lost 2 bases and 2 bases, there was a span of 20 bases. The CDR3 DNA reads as TGTGCCAGCAGCTTATACGTCGGGGTTTACAATCTCACAGATACGCAGTATTTT. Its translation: CASSLYVGVYNLTDTQYF. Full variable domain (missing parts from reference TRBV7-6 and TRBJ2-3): GAGVSQSPRYKVTKRGQDVALRCDPISGHVSLYWYRQALGQGPEFLTYFNYEAQQDKSGLPNDRFSAERPEGSISTLTIQRTEQRDSAMYRCASSLYVGVYNLTDTQYFGPGTRLTVL.

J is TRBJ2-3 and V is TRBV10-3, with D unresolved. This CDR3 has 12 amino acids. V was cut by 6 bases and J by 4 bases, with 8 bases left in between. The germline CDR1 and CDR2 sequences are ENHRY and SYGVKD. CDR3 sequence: CAISSLSDTQYF. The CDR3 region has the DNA TGTGCCATCAGCTCTCTGTCAGATACGCAGTATTTT.

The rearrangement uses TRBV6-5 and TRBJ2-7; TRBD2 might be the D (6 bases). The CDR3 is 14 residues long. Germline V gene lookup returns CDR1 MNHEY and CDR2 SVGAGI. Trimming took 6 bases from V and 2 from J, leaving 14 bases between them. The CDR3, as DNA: TGTGCCAGCAGGGATGGGGACTTCGCCTACGAGCAGTACTTC. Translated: CASRDGDFAYEQYF.

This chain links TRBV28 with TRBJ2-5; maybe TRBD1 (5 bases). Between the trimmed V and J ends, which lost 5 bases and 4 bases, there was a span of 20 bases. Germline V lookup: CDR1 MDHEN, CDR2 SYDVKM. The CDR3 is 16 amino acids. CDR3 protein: CASSPQLYKRGETQYF. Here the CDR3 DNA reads TGTGCCAGCAGTCCGCAGCTATACAAAAGGGGAGAGACCCAGTACTTC.

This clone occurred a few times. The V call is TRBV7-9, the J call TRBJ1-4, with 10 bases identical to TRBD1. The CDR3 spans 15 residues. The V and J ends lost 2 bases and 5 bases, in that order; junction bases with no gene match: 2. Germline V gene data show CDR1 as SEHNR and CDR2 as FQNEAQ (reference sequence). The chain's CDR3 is CASSLLGQGNEKLFF. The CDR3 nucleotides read TGTGCCAGCAGCTTACTGGGACAGGGGAATGAAAAACTGTTTTTT.

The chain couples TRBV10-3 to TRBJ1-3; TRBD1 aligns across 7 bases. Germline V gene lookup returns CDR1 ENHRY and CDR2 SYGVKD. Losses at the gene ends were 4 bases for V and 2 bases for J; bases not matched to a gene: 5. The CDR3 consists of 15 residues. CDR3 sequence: CAISAGGGTGNTIYF. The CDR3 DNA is TGTGCCATCAGTGCCGGAGGGGGCACTGGAAACACCATATATTTT.

The CDR3 DNA is TGTGCCAGCAGCTTTCGTACGGTGGTTAAGACTGAAGCTTTCTTT. Protein: CASSFRTVVKTEAFF. J is TRBJ1-1 and V is TRBV7-9; D is uncertain. Trimming removed 3 bases from V and 5 bases from J, with 16 bases in between. This CDR3 has 15 amino acids. In germline, CDR1 is SEHNR, CDR2 FQNEAQ (reference sequence).

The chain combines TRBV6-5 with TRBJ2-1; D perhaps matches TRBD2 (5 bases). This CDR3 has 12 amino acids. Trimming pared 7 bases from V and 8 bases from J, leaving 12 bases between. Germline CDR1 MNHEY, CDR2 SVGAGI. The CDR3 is CASTRGWDEQFF. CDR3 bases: TGTGCCAGCACCCGAGGGTGGGATGAGCAGTTCTTC.

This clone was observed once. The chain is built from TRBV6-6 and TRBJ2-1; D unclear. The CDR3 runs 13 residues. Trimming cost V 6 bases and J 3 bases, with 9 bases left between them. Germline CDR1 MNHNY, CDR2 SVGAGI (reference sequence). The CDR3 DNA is TGTGCCAGCAGCTATGAATTCTACAATGAGCAGTTCTTC. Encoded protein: CASSYEFYNEQFF.

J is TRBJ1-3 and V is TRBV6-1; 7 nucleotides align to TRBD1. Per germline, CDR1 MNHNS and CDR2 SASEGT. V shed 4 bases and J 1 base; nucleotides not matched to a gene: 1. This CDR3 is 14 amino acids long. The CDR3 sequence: CASSAGGSGNTIYF. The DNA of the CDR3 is TGTGCCAGCAGTGCAGGGGGATCTGGAAACACCATATATTTT.

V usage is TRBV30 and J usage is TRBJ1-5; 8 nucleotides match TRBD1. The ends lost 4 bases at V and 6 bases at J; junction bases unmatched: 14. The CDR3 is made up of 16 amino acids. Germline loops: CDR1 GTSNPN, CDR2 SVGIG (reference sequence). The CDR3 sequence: CAWTRGAGGGRQPQHF. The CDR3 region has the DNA TGTGCCTGGACTAGGGGGGCAGGGGGCGGTCGTCAGCCCCAGCATTTT.

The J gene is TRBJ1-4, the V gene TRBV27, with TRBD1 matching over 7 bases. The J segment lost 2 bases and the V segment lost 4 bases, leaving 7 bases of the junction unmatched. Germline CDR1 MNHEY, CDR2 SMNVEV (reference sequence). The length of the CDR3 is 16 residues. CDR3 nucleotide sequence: TGTGCCAGCAGTTGGCAGGGGGGAAGCACTAATGAAAAACTGTTTTTT. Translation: CASSWQGGSTNEKLFF. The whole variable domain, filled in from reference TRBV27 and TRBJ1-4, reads EAQVTQNPRYLITVTGKKLTVTCSQNMNHEYMSWYRQDPGLGLRQIYYSMNVEVTDKGDVPEGYKVSRKEKRNFPLILESPSPNQTSLYFCASSWQGGSTNEKLFFGSGTQLSVL.

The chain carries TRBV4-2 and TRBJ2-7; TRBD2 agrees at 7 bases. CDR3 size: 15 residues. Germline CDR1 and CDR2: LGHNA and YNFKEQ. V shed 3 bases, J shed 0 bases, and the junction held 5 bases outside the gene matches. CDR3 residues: CASSQTSPSSYEQYF. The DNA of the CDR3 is TGTGCCAGCAGCCAGACTAGCCCGAGCTCCTACGAGCAGTACTTC.

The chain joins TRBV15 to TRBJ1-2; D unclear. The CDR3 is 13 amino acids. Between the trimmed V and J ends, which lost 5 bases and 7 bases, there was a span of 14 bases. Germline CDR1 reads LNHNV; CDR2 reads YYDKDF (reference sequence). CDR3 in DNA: TGTGCCACCAGCCGTGCCGGGAATAGTGGCTACACCTTC. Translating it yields CATSRAGNSGYTF.

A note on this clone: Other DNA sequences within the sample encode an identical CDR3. CDR3 bases: TGCGCCAGCAGCTTGGGGCCAGGTAGCAATCAGCCCCAGCATTTT. Protein product: CASSLGPGSNQPQHF. The rearrangement uses TRBV5-1 and TRBJ1-5, with D unclear. V was clipped by 0 bases and J by 0 bases, with 7 bases between them. Germline CDR1 reads SGHRS; CDR2 reads YFSETQ. The CDR3 loop spans 15 amino acids.

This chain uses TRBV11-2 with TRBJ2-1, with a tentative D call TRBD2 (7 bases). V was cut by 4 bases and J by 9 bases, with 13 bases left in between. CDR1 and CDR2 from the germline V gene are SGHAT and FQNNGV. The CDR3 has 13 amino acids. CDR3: CASSYSGEGEQFF. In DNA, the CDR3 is TGTGCCAGCAGCTACTCAGGGGAGGGTGAGCAGTTCTTC.

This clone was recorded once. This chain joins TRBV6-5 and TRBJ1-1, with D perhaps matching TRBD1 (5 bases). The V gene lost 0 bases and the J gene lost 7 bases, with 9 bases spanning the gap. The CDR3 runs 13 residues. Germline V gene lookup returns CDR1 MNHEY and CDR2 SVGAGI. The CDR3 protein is CASSYSGGIEAFF. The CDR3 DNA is TGTGCCAGCAGTTACTCGGGGGGGATTGAAGCTTTCTTT.

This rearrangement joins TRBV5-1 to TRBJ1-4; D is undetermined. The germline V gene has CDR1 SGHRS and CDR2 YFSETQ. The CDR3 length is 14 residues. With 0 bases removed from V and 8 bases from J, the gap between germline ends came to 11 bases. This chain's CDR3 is CASSLGSQEEKLFF. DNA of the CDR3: TGCGCCAGCAGCTTGGGGTCTCAGGAAGAAAAACTGTTTTTT.

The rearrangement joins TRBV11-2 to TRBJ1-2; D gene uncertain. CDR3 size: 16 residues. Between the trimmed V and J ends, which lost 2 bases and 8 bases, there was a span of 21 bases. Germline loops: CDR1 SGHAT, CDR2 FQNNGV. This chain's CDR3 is CASSLRWSLLRWGYTF. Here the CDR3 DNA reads TGTGCCAGCAGCTTACGTTGGAGCTTACTCCGATGGGGCTACACCTTC.

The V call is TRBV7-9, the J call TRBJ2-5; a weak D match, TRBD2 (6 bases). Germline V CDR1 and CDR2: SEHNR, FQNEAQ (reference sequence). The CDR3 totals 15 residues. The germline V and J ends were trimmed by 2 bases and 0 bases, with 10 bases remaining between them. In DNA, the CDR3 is TGTGCCAGCAGCTTACCGCTAGCGAACCAAGAGACCCAGTACTTC. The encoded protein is CASSLPLANQETQYF.

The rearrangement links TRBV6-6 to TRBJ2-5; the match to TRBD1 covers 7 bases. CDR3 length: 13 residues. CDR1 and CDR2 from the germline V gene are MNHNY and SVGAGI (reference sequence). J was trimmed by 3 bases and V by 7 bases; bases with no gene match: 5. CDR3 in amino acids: CASTTDREETQYF. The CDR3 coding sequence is TGTGCCAGCACCACTGACAGGGAAGAGACCCAGTACTTC.

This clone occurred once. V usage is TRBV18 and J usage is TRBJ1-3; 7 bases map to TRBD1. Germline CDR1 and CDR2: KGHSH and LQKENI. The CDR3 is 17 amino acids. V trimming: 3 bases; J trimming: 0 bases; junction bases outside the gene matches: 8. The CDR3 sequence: CASSPSSGQHSGNTIYF. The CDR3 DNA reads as TGTGCCAGCTCACCGAGTTCGGGACAGCACTCTGGAAACACCATATATTTT. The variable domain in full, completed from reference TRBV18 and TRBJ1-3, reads NAGVMQNPRHLVRRRGQEARLRCSPMKGHSHVYWYRQLPEEGLKFMVYLQKENIIDESGMPKERFSAEFPKEGPSILRIQQVVRGDSAAYFCASSPSSGQHSGNTIYFGEGSWLTVV.

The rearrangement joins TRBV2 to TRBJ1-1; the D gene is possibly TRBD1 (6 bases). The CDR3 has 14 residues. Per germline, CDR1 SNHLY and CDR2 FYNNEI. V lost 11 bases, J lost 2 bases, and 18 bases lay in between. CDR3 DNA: TGTGCCGGGGCAAGCGGGGGCAAAAACACTGAAGCTTTCTTT. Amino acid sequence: CAGASGGKNTEAFF.